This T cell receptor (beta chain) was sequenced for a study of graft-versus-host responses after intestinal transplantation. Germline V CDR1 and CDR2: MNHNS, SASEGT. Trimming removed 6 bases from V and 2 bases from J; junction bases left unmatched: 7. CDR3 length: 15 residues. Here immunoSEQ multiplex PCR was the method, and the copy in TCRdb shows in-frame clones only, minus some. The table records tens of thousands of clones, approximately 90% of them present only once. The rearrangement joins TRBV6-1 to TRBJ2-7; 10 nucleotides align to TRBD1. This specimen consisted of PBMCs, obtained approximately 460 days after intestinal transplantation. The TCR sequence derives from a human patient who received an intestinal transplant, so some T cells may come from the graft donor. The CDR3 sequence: CASSPGGTGAYEQYF. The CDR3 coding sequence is TGTGCCAGCAGCCCAGGGGGGACAGGGGCCTACGAGCAGTACTTC.